This T cell receptor (beta chain) came from a study of T cell repertoires in cytomegalovirus infection. Study details: CMV epitopes that were recently identified and HLA-C-restricted were used alongside well-studied HLA-B-restricted ones.

The study's findings and limits: The ex vivo response was dominated by HLA-C-restricted CMV-specific TCR beta clonotypes.

Germline CDR1 and CDR2: SEHNR and FQNEAQ (reference sequence). The CDR3 consists of 9 residues. V dropped 5 bases and J dropped 8 bases, with 3 bases sitting between them. From the reads, TCRdb called clonotypes with MiXCR, one entry per CDR3 protein. The sample lists roughly 800,000 distinct CDR3 sequences; 25% to 30% were seen once. This clonotype was counted only a few times. No antigen is known for it. The receptor comes from a human donor in good health (CMV status not recorded). Some clones in this sample may be carry-over from other donors' samples. The chain combines TRBV7-9 with TRBJ2-5; D remains ambiguous. Sequenced here: cultured CD8+ T cells from PBMCs, sampled from culture after CMV antigen stimulation. CDR3 nucleotides: TGTGCCAGCAGCGCCACCCAGTACTTC. Translating gives CASSATQYF. Based on the CDR3 plus reference TRBV7-9 and TRBJ2-5, the full variable domain is DTGVSQNPRHKITKRGQNVTFRCDPISEHNRLYWYRQTLGQGPEFLTYFQNEAQLEKSRLLSDRFSAERPKGSFSTLEIQRTEQGDSAMYLCASSATQYFGPGTRLLVL.